These T cell receptor beta chains were read from a single sample in a study of OX40 agonist ivuxolimab in advanced cancers. Sequenced by immunoSEQ multiplex PCR; TCRdb stores in-frame clones only, minus some. In the table there are about 50,000 clones, around 88% of which are singletons. Sequenced material: CD4+ or CD8+ T cells sorted from blood, taken in a trial of the OX40 agonist ivuxolimab. The receptors were gathered from an adult with an advanced solid tumor such as melanoma, head and neck, liver or kidney cancer. CDR3s include the opening cysteine and the closing phenylalanine or tryptophan. D genes are given only for firm matches. Some rows have no size entry. The others give once, few or many, or a class for an expanded clone.

TRBJ1-2	TRBV7-6	TRBD1	once	TGTGCCAGCAGTTCTCCCGGGACAGGGGGCTACACCTTC	CASSSPGTGGYTF
TRBJ2-7	TRBV28	-	-	TGTGCCAGTCGTGGCGGGCTAGCGAACTACGAGCAGTACTTC	CASRGGLANYEQYF
TRBJ1-3	TRBV18	-	-	TGTGCCAGCTCCCTTGGGGGCGGAAACACCATATATTTT	CASSLGGGNTIYF
TRBJ1-2	TRBV28	-	-	TGTGCCAGCAGCTATAAGGCCGCCGATGGCTACACCTTC	CASSYKAADGYTF
TRBJ1-3	TRBV7-8	-	-	TGTGCCAGCAGCTTAGTTCCCAGGACATCTGGAAACACCATATATTTT	CASSLVPRTSGNTIYF
TRBJ2-5	TRBV9	TRBD1	-	TGTGCCAGCAGCGTAGGGGACAGGGGGTTTGAGACCCAGTACTTC	CASSVGDRGFETQYF
TRBJ2-1	TRBV11-2	-	-	TGTGCCAGCAGCTTCAGATATGTAGGAAATGAGCAGTTCTTC	CASSFRYVGNEQFF
TRBJ2-7	TRBV19	TRBD2	few	TGTGCCAGTAGTACTAGCTTGACTAGCGCCACCTACGAGCAGTACTTC	CASSTSLTSATYEQYF
TRBJ2-7	TRBV19	TRBD1	-	TGTGCCAGTAGTATGGGACAGGGACTCTACGAGCAGTACTTC	CASSMGQGLYEQYF
TRBJ2-2	TRBV11-1	TRBD2	-	TGTGCCAGCAGCCACGGGACTAGCGGGACCACCGGGGAGCTGTTTTTT	CASSHGTSGTTGELFF
TRBJ1-5	TRBV10-3	-	-	TGTGCCATCAGTGAAACAGGCTATAGCAATCAGCCCCAGCATTTT	CAISETGYSNQPQHF
TRBJ2-3	TRBV19	-	-	TGTGCCAGTAGTATACTAGCGTACACAGATACGCAGTATTTT	CASSILAYTDTQYF
TRBJ1-4	TRBV27	TRBD1	-	TGTGCCAGCAGTTCCTACGGGACAGGGGGTGAAAAACTGTTTTTT	CASSSYGTGGEKLFF
TRBJ2-1	TRBV7-3	TRBD1	-	TGTGCCAGCAGCTTGGTGACAGGGGGTAACAATGAGCAGTTCTTC	CASSLVTGGNNEQFF
TRBJ2-5	TRBV5-1	-	-	TGCGCCAGCAGCTGGCGGGACAGCCAAGAGACCCAGTACTTC	CASSWRDSQETQYF
TRBJ1-6	TRBV30	-	-	TGTGCCTTACGTGGACTTTATAATTCACCCCTCCACTTT	CALRGLYNSPLHF
TRBJ2-1	TRBV10-3	TRBD2	-	TGTGCCATCACTCCCGGGGTAGCGGGAGACGAGCAGTTCTTC	CAITPGVAGDEQFF
TRBJ2-1	TRBV18	TRBD2	-	TGTGCCAGCTCACTGACTAGCGGGAGATCTGACTACAATGAGCAGTTCTTC	CASSLTSGRSDYNEQFF
TRBJ2-7	TRBV27	-	-	TGTGCCAGCAGTCCCCCGGTGGGCGAGCAGTACTTC	CASSPPVGEQYF
TRBJ2-7	TRBV28	TRBD2	-	TGTGCCAGCAGGGAGCGGGGGGCCCTCTACGAGCAGTACTTC	CASRERGALYEQYF
TRBJ2-2	TRBV5-1	TRBD1	-	TGCGCCAGCAGGGGACAGGGGGTGACCGGGGAGCTGTTTTTT	CASRGQGVTGELFF
TRBJ2-5	TRBV6-6	TRBD2	-	TGTGCCAGCAGTTACGCAGGGAGGGTAGAGACCCAGTACTTC	CASSYAGRVETQYF
TRBJ2-1	TRBV15	TRBD2	-	TGTGCCACCAGCGGAGGCCGCGGGAGGGGAAGCCCAATCATTCAGTTCTTC	CATSGGRGRGSPIIQFF
TRBJ1-1	TRBV7-9	TRBD1	-	TGTGCCACCCGTGACAGGGCGGACACTGAAGCTTTCTTT	CATRDRADTEAFF
TRBJ1-5	TRBV4-1	TRBD1	-	TGCGCCAGCAGCCCGGGGACAGGGAGGGTAAGCAGCAATCAGCCCCAGCATTTT	CASSPGTGRVSSNQPQHF
TRBJ1-4	TRBV18	-	-	TGTGCCAGCTCACGGGGTAATGAAAAACTGTTTTTT	CASSRGNEKLFF
TRBJ2-1	TRBV19	TRBD1	-	TGTGCCAGTAGTATAGGGACAGGGAACAATGAGCAGTTCTTC	CASSIGTGNNEQFF
TRBJ1-2	TRBV11-3	-	-	TGTGCCAGCAGCTTAGGTTCCGTCTTCGGCTATGGCTACACCTTC	CASSLGSVFGYGYTF
TRBJ2-1	TRBV21-1	-	-	TGTGCCAGCAGCAAGGGACGGGTTGGCGGTGGATGGGACAATGAGCAGTTCTTC	CASSKGRVGGGWDNEQFF
TRBJ2-4	TRBV2	-	-	TGTGCCAGCAGTGAGGAGATCCTAGCCAAAAACATTCAGTACTTC	CASSEEILAKNIQYF
TRBJ1-4	TRBV6-6	-	few	TGTGCCAGCAGTTACTCGCGGGGAGAGGGTGAAAAACTGTTTTTT	CASSYSRGEGEKLFF
TRBJ1-2	TRBV19	-	-	TGTGCCACGCAGGCTAACTATGGCTACACCTTC	CATQANYGYTF
TRBJ1-2	TRBV29-1	-	-	TGCAGCGTTGGGGATTTCTATGGCTACACCTTC	CSVGDFYGYTF
TRBJ2-7	TRBV5-5	TRBD2	-	TGTGCCAGCAGCTTGGAGCTAGCGGCCCCGGAAGTGTACTTC	CASSLELAAPEVYF
TRBJ1-2	TRBV10-3	TRBD1	-	TGTGCCATCAGTGAGTCGACAGGGGCTCTCTATGGCTACACCTTC	CAISESTGALYGYTF
TRBJ2-7	TRBV18	-	-	TGTGCCAGCTCACCCTCCGGCAGCCTACGGTACGAGCAGTACTTC	CASSPSGSLRYEQYF
TRBJ2-1	TRBV5-1	-	few	TGCGCCAGCAGCTTGACCCCCTCCAACAATGAGCAGTTCTTC	CASSLTPSNNEQFF
TRBJ2-2	TRBV10-1	-	-	TGCGCCAGCAGTGAGCTCACAGGGAACACCGGGGAGCTGTTTTTT	CASSELTGNTGELFF
TRBJ2-7	TRBV6-6	-	few	TGTGCCAGCAGTCCCCGCCAGGGTGGGCTCTCCTACGAGCAGTACTTC	CASSPRQGGLSYEQYF
TRBJ2-1	TRBV20-1	-	-	TGCAGTGCCGCGGCGTTAGCTGAGCAGTTCTTC	CSAAALAEQFF
TRBJ2-5	TRBV9	-	once	TGTGCCAGCAGCGTGCGGGACCAAGAGACCCAGTACTTC	CASSVRDQETQYF
TRBJ1-1	TRBV7-2	TRBD1	-	TGTGCCAGCAGCCGCAGGGGGAGGGCTGAAGCTTTCTTT	CASSRRGRAEAFF
TRBJ2-3	TRBV11-2	-	-	TGTGCCAGCAGCCCGAGGGTCAGAAGGGGGGCAGATACGCAGTATTTT	CASSPRVRRGADTQYF
TRBJ2-3	TRBV2	-	-	TGTGCCAGCAGTGAAGGGATTAGGGGGCGGGGAGATACGCAGTATTTT	CASSEGIRGRGDTQYF
TRBJ1-3	TRBV9	-	-	TGTGCCAGCAGCGTAAGGGAGGGCGGTGGAAACACCATATATTTT	CASSVREGGGNTIYF
TRBJ2-7	TRBV21-1	-	-	TGTGCCAGCAGCAAAAGCTTTCCGGGACTAAGTTACGAGCAGTACTTC	CASSKSFPGLSYEQYF
TRBJ1-1	TRBV15	-	-	TGTGCCACCAGCAGGGGGCTCACTGAAGCTTTCTTT	CATSRGLTEAFF
TRBJ2-4	TRBV12-1	-	-	TGTGCCAGCAGCTTTGCGCGGGGGGACGGTCCCAAAAACATTCAGTACTTC	CASSFARGDGPKNIQYF
TRBJ2-7	TRBV6-6	TRBD2	-	TGTGCCAGCAGTTACAGGCCGGGCAGCGGGAGTTACGAGCAGTACTTC	CASSYRPGSGSYEQYF
TRBJ2-1	TRBV14	-	-	TGTGCCAGCAGCCAAGATCTGGCAGGGATCAATGAGCAGTTCTTC	CASSQDLAGINEQFF
TRBJ2-1	TRBV18	-	few	TGTGCCAGCTGGGACGGACTCTACAATGAGCAGTTCTTC	CASWDGLYNEQFF
TRBJ1-6	TRBV4-2	-	-	TGTGCCAGCAGCCAAGAACTAGATTCACCCCTCCACTTT	CASSQELDSPLHF
TRBJ2-1	TRBV2	-	-	TGTGCCAGCAGTGCTCAACGGTGGTCGGGGAATGAGCAGTTCTTC	CASSAQRWSGNEQFF
TRBJ2-7	TRBV2	-	-	TGTGCCAGCTCGATGGGGGGCGCATACGAGCAGTACTTC	CASSMGGAYEQYF
TRBJ1-2	TRBV10-3	-	-	TGTGCCACCCGACAGGTTAACTATGGCTACACCTTC	CATRQVNYGYTF
TRBJ2-3	TRBV5-4	TRBD2	-	TGTGCCAGCAGCTGGCGGACTAGCGGGAGCGGCGATACGCAGTATTTT	CASSWRTSGSGDTQYF
TRBJ2-1	TRBV19	-	-	TGTGCCAGTAGTAGCGGGACTGGCAATGAGCAGTTCTTC	CASSSGTGNEQFF
TRBJ1-5	TRBV18	TRBD1	-	TGTGCCAGCTCACTAGACAGGGGTAGTCAGCCCCAGCATTTT	CASSLDRGSQPQHF
TRBJ1-2	TRBV28	TRBD1	-	TGTGCCAGCAGGGGGACAGGGGCTATGACTGGTGGCTACACCTTC	CASRGTGAMTGGYTF